This is a list of T cell receptor beta chains from one sample in a study of regulatory T cells in long-lasting Graves disease. TCRdb ran MiXCR on the multiplex PCR reads and lists one entry per CDR3 protein. The sample yields around 240,000 distinct CDR3 sequences, 18% seen once. The data were also submitted as part of a second study, on T cells in Graves' hyperthyroidism and ophthalmopathy.

The sequencing used peripheral blood mononuclear cells (PBMCs), collected at new diagnosis, from a patient treated with antithyroid drugs. Receptors were obtained from a woman in her thirties with Graves disease. Each CDR3 is given with its conserved first and last residue. Each record gives: D gene, V gene, J gene, clone size, CDR3 protein, CDR3 DNA. The D gene is left open where the match is weak. Clone size is shown for a subset of rows, as once, few, many or a class of expanded clone.

D gene: TRBD1
V gene: TRBV18
J gene: TRBJ1-2
clone size: many
CDR3 protein: CASSTGRDRRSYTF
CDR3 DNA: TGTGCCAGCTCAACAGGGAGGGACAGGCGGAGCTACACCTTC

D gene: TRBD1
V gene: TRBV19
J gene: TRBJ1-1
clone size: many
CDR3 protein: CASSISGGQEAFF
CDR3 DNA: TGTGCCAGTAGTATTTCAGGGGGACAAGAAGCTTTCTTT

D gene: TRBD1
V gene: TRBV9
J gene: TRBJ1-1
clone size: few
CDR3 protein: CASSAGQRNTEAFF
CDR3 DNA: TGTGCCAGCAGCGCGGGACAGAGGAACACTGAAGCTTTCTTT

D gene: .
V gene: TRBV3-1
J gene: TRBJ1-1
clone size: many
CDR3 protein: CASSRGLNTEAFF
CDR3 DNA: TGTGCCAGCAGTAGGGGTCTGAACACTGAAGCTTTCTTT

D gene: .
V gene: TRBV7-2
J gene: TRBJ2-7
clone size: many
CDR3 protein: CASSSGRVYEQYF
CDR3 DNA: TGTGCCAGCAGCTCCGGACGGGTGTACGAGCAGTACTTC

D gene: .
V gene: TRBV19
J gene: TRBJ1-1
clone size: many
CDR3 protein: CASSIGGTRGPSTEAFF
CDR3 DNA: TGTGCCAGTAGTATCGGGGGGACAAGAGGCCCAAGCACTGAAGCTTTCTTT

D gene: TRBD1
V gene: TRBV2
J gene: TRBJ1-1
clone size: once
CDR3 protein: CASTGQGGWTEAFF
CDR3 DNA: TGTGCCAGCACTGGACAGGGAGGGTGGACTGAAGCTTTCTTT

D gene: TRBD1
V gene: TRBV12-3/TRBV12-4
J gene: TRBJ1-4
clone size: many
CDR3 protein: CASSLRDRGVEKLFF
CDR3 DNA: TGTGCCAGCAGTTTAAGGGACAGGGGGGTTGAAAAACTGTTTTTT

D gene: TRBD2
V gene: TRBV9
J gene: TRBJ2-5
clone size: .
CDR3 protein: CASSVGTGRRGETQYF
CDR3 DNA: TGTGCCAGCAGCGTCGGGACCGGGAGGAGAGGAGAGACCCAGTACTTC

D gene: .
V gene: TRBV5-1
J gene: TRBJ1-2
clone size: many
CDR3 protein: CASSLNGWRIYGYTF
CDR3 DNA: TGCGCCAGCAGCTTGAATGGTTGGAGGATCTATGGCTACACCTTC

D gene: TRBD1
V gene: TRBV5-1
J gene: TRBJ1-2
clone size: many
CDR3 protein: CASSFTGTGGLGYTF
CDR3 DNA: TGCGCCAGCAGCTTTACCGGGACAGGGGGCCTTGGCTACACCTTC

D gene: TRBD2
V gene: TRBV7-2
J gene: TRBJ2-3
clone size: many
CDR3 protein: CASSPSRGGTDTQYF
CDR3 DNA: TGTGCCAGCAGCCCCTCGCGGGGGGGGACAGATACGCAGTATTTT

D gene: .
V gene: TRBV10-1
J gene: TRBJ1-1
clone size: many
CDR3 protein: CASSARPDTEAFF
CDR3 DNA: TGCGCCAGCAGTGCCCGACCGGACACTGAAGCTTTCTTT

D gene: TRBD1
V gene: TRBV9
J gene: TRBJ2-7
clone size: many
CDR3 protein: CASSPRTGTGEQYF
CDR3 DNA: TGTGCCAGCAGCCCTCGGACAGGGACGGGTGAGCAGTACTTC

D gene: TRBD1
V gene: TRBV27
J gene: TRBJ1-4
clone size: .
CDR3 protein: CASSPPQTGVEEEKLFF
CDR3 DNA: TGTGCCAGCAGTCCCCCCCAAACAGGGGTCGAGGAGGAAAAACTGTTTTTT

D gene: TRBD2
V gene: TRBV20-1
J gene: TRBJ2-5
clone size: many
CDR3 protein: CSARRSAGAFQETQYF
CDR3 DNA: TGCAGTGCTAGACGATCAGCGGGGGCATTCCAAGAGACCCAGTACTTC

D gene: TRBD1
V gene: TRBV5-1
J gene: TRBJ1-1
clone size: many
CDR3 protein: CASSLGDRGGRSTETFF
CDR3 DNA: TGCGCCAGCAGCTTGGGAGACAGGGGGGGAAGGTCCACTGAAACTTTCTTT

D gene: .
V gene: TRBV6-1
J gene: TRBJ1-2
clone size: .
CDR3 protein: CASSERDKNYDYTF
CDR3 DNA: TGTGCCAGCAGTGAACGTGACAAAAACTATGACTACACCTTC

D gene: .
V gene: TRBV11-2
J gene: TRBJ1-2
clone size: many
CDR3 protein: CASSLDQYYGYTF
CDR3 DNA: TGTGCCAGCAGCTTAGATCAGTACTATGGCTACACCTTC

D gene: .
V gene: TRBV5-5
J gene: TRBJ2-6
clone size: many
CDR3 protein: CASSLGGSQANVLTF
CDR3 DNA: TGTGCCAGCAGCTTGGGAGGGTCTCAGGCCAACGTCCTGACTTTC

D gene: .
V gene: TRBV6-2/TRBV6-3
J gene: TRBJ2-1
clone size: .
CDR3 protein: CASSSPLNEQFF
CDR3 DNA: TGTGCCAGCAGTTCCCCTCTCAATGAGCAGTTCTTC

D gene: .
V gene: TRBV19
J gene: TRBJ2-2
clone size: .
CDR3 protein: CASFYDTSHFKGTGELFF
CDR3 DNA: TGTGCCAGTTTTTACGACACCTCCCACTTCAAAGGCACCGGGGAGCTGTTTTTT

D gene: .
V gene: TRBV3-1
J gene: TRBJ1-3
clone size: many
CDR3 protein: CASSQDKNTIYF
CDR3 DNA: TGTGCCAGCAGCCAAGATAAGAACACCATATATTTT

D gene: .
V gene: TRBV6-1
J gene: TRBJ1-3
clone size: .
CDR3 protein: CASRLFSGNTIYF
CDR3 DNA: TGTGCCAGCAGACTCTTCTCTGGAAACACCATATATTTT

D gene: TRBD1
V gene: TRBV6-1
J gene: TRBJ1-2
clone size: few
CDR3 protein: CASSEVGQGVYGYTF
CDR3 DNA: TGTGCCAGCAGTGAAGTGGGACAGGGGGTCTATGGCTACACCTTC

D gene: .
V gene: TRBV11-1
J gene: TRBJ2-5
clone size: many
CDR3 protein: CASSDRGPQETQYF
CDR3 DNA: TGTGCCAGCAGCGATCGCGGGCCTCAAGAGACCCAGTACTTC

D gene: .
V gene: TRBV3-1
J gene: TRBJ2-7
clone size: .
CDR3 protein: CASRPRGSNYEQYF
CDR3 DNA: TGTGCCAGCAGGCCGCGTGGCAGTAACTACGAGCAGTACTTC

D gene: .
V gene: TRBV11-2
J gene: TRBJ1-2
clone size: many
CDR3 protein: CASSLGPYGYTF
CDR3 DNA: TGTGCCAGCAGCCTAGGGCCCTATGGCTACACCTTC

D gene: .
V gene: TRBV20-1
J gene: TRBJ2-7
clone size: once
CDR3 protein: CSARVGGEQYF
CDR3 DNA: TGCAGTGCTAGAGTGGGGGGCGAGCAGTACTTC

D gene: TRBD2
V gene: TRBV9
J gene: TRBJ2-1
clone size: .
CDR3 protein: CASSEPGLAGNEQFF
CDR3 DNA: TGTGCCAGCAGCGAACCGGGACTAGCAGGCAATGAGCAGTTCTTC

D gene: TRBD2
V gene: TRBV2
J gene: TRBJ2-1
clone size: .
CDR3 protein: CASKGTSGSYNEQFF
CDR3 DNA: TGTGCCAGCAAAGGGACTAGCGGGTCCTACAATGAGCAGTTCTTC

D gene: TRBD1
V gene: TRBV7-9
J gene: TRBJ2-7
clone size: many
CDR3 protein: CASSPRGDRVYEQYF
CDR3 DNA: TGTGCCAGCAGCCCGAGGGGGGACAGGGTCTACGAGCAGTACTTC

D gene: .
V gene: TRBV6-4
J gene: TRBJ1-1
clone size: .
CDR3 protein: CASSGQTENTEAFF
CDR3 DNA: TGTGCCAGCAGTGGCCAGACAGAGAACACTGAAGCTTTCTTT

D gene: TRBD1
V gene: TRBV18
J gene: TRBJ1-1
clone size: many
CDR3 protein: CASSPNRGTEAFF
CDR3 DNA: TGTGCCAGCTCACCAAACAGGGGCACTGAAGCTTTCTTT

D gene: .
V gene: TRBV7-9
J gene: TRBJ2-1
clone size: .
CDR3 protein: CASSGEGAGEQFF
CDR3 DNA: TGTGCCAGCAGTGGGGAGGGGGCGGGTGAGCAGTTCTTC

D gene: .
V gene: TRBV7-9
J gene: TRBJ1-1
clone size: .
CDR3 protein: CASSLAGVAEAFF
CDR3 DNA: TGTGCCAGCAGCTTGGCAGGGGTCGCTGAAGCTTTCTTT

D gene: TRBD2
V gene: TRBV20-1
J gene: TRBJ2-2
clone size: many
CDR3 protein: CSARLNTGGTGELFF
CDR3 DNA: TGCAGTGCTCGCCTAAATACCGGGGGGACCGGGGAGCTGTTTTTT

D gene: .
V gene: TRBV6-4
J gene: TRBJ1-1
clone size: few
CDR3 protein: CASSGPRPGGRAFF
CDR3 DNA: TGTGCCAGCAGTGGCCCCCGCCCCGGGGGGAGAGCTTTCTTT

D gene: .
V gene: TRBV3-1
J gene: TRBJ2-7
clone size: many
CDR3 protein: CASSPGPFGYEQYF
CDR3 DNA: TGTGCCAGCAGCCCGGGACCCTTTGGCTACGAGCAGTACTTC

D gene: .
V gene: TRBV9
J gene: TRBJ1-6
clone size: many
CDR3 protein: CASRRGADLGSPLHF
CDR3 DNA: TGTGCCAGCAGGCGGGGGGCGGACCTTGGTTCACCCCTCCACTTT

D gene: TRBD1
V gene: TRBV7-9
J gene: TRBJ1-2
clone size: many
CDR3 protein: CASSSGQGLVGTF
CDR3 DNA: TGTGCCAGCAGCTCGGGACAGGGTTTGGTTGGAACCTTC

D gene: .
V gene: TRBV12-3/TRBV12-4
J gene: TRBJ2-1
clone size: many
CDR3 protein: CASIRDPGYNEQFF
CDR3 DNA: TGTGCCAGCATACGGGACCCCGGCTACAATGAGCAGTTCTTC

D gene: .
V gene: TRBV6-1
J gene: TRBJ1-1
clone size: .
CDR3 protein: CASSEAGRLTEAFF
CDR3 DNA: TGTGCCAGCAGTGAAGCGGGACGGTTGACTGAAGCTTTCTTT

D gene: .
V gene: TRBV20-1
J gene: TRBJ2-4
clone size: few
CDR3 protein: CSAREGGSGDIQYF
CDR3 DNA: TGCAGTGCTAGAGAGGGAGGATCAGGTGACATTCAGTACTTC

D gene: .
V gene: TRBV6-1
J gene: TRBJ1-1
clone size: .
CDR3 protein: CASRATTEAFF
CDR3 DNA: TGTGCCAGCAGGGCCACTACTGAAGCTTTCTTT

D gene: TRBD2
V gene: TRBV12-5
J gene: TRBJ2-4
clone size: many
CDR3 protein: CASGLPGGAKNIQYF
CDR3 DNA: TGTGCTAGTGGTTTGCCGGGGGGTGCCAAAAACATTCAGTACTTC

D gene: TRBD1
V gene: TRBV14
J gene: TRBJ1-2
clone size: many
CDR3 protein: CASSQGPRQGANYGYTF
CDR3 DNA: TGTGCCAGCAGCCAAGGACCCCGACAGGGAGCTAACTATGGCTACACCTTC

D gene: TRBD2
V gene: TRBV12-3/TRBV12-4
J gene: TRBJ2-2
clone size: many
CDR3 protein: CASSLPAGGPTGELFF
CDR3 DNA: TGTGCCAGCAGTTTACCCGCGGGGGGGCCGACCGGGGAGCTGTTTTTT

D gene: TRBD1
V gene: TRBV13
J gene: TRBJ2-7
clone size: many
CDR3 protein: CASSSPTGGTYEQYF
CDR3 DNA: TGTGCCAGCAGCTCCCCGACAGGGGGGACGTACGAGCAGTACTTC

D gene: .
V gene: TRBV7-3
J gene: TRBJ2-7
clone size: few
CDR3 protein: CASIRPQRRGGNQEQYF
CDR3 DNA: TGTGCCAGCATCCGCCCTCAGAGACGCGGGGGCAATCAAGAGCAGTACTTC

D gene: TRBD2
V gene: TRBV5-1
J gene: TRBJ2-2
clone size: many
CDR3 protein: CASSLVGGESGELFF
CDR3 DNA: TGCGCCAGCAGCTTGGTCGGGGGGGAGTCCGGGGAGCTGTTTTTT

D gene: TRBD2
V gene: TRBV9
J gene: TRBJ2-3
clone size: many
CDR3 protein: CASSDTSGGAGDTQYF
CDR3 DNA: TGTGCCAGCAGCGATACTAGCGGGGGGGCGGGGGATACGCAGTATTTT

D gene: .
V gene: TRBV5-1
J gene: TRBJ1-1
clone size: many
CDR3 protein: CASSLLGAAEAFF
CDR3 DNA: TGCGCCAGCAGCTTGCTGGGGGCGGCTGAAGCTTTCTTT

D gene: TRBD2
V gene: TRBV7-2
J gene: TRBJ2-3
clone size: .
CDR3 protein: CASSLGGGGAQDTQYF
CDR3 DNA: TGTGCCAGCAGCTTAGGCGGCGGGGGGGCACAAGATACGCAGTATTTT